Included here is one T cell receptor (beta chain) sequence, with context. Original methodology: Amplifying reference gene primers gave estimates of nucleated cell counts. Assay: immunoSEQ multiplex PCR; the TCRdb copy retains only in-frame clones and omits some. For V, J and clone size, that table is used; D and trimming come from the DNA. Of some 150,000 clones in the sample, more than 65% were seen once. The data belong to a study of blood T cell repertoires in COVID-19. Whole-study context: Specimens from acute and convalescent COVID-19 originated in the United States, Italy and Spain. PBMCs, B-cell-depleted T cells, or T cells provided the cDNA or gDNA that made up the material.

Germline V gene sequence: CDR1 SGHTA, CDR2 FQGTGA. The CDR3 is 15 amino acids. V was cut by 2 bases and J by 5 bases, with 14 bases left in between. The material sequenced was peripheral blood. The clonotype originates from an older woman with acute or convalescent COVID-19. The V and J genes are TRBV7-3 and TRBJ2-3, with D possibly TRBD2 on 7 matching bases. DNA for the CDR3: TGTGCCAGCAGCTTATCGGGGGGCTATGGAGATACGCAGTATTTT. Amino acid sequence: CASSLSGGYGDTQYF.